Shown below are 25 T cell receptor beta chains from a single sample sequenced in a study of radiotherapy plus CTLA-4 blockade in lung cancer. Clones were sequenced by immunoSEQ multiplex PCR, and TCRdb holds only the in-frame ones, with some missing. The table has approximately 77,000 clones, 78% seen once. The material sequenced was peripheral blood, taken from a patient treated with radiotherapy plus ipilimumab. Receptor source: a human donor with non-small cell lung cancer whose response to radiotherapy plus ipilimumab could not be evaluated. Some clones in this sample may be carry-over from other donors' samples.

The J gene is TRBJ2-2, the V gene TRBV4-3; 8 nucleotides agree with TRBD1. The CDR3 spans 16 residues. The V gene's germline CDR1 is LGHNA and CDR2 YSLEER. V trimming: 0 bases; J trimming: 4 bases; junction bases outside the gene matches: 4. CDR3 protein: CASSQDRGRFTGELFF. The DNA for the CDR3 is TGCGCCAGCAGCCAAGACAGGGGGCGGTTCACCGGGGAGCTGTTTTTT.

The chain has TRBV4-2 and TRBJ1-5; 7 bases align to TRBD1. CDR1 and CDR2 from the germline V gene are LGHNA and YNFKEQ. V shed 5 bases, J shed 4 bases, and the junction held 5 bases outside the gene matches. CDR3 size: 14 residues. CDR3 sequence: CASSFDRANQPQHF. The DNA of the CDR3 is TGTGCCAGCAGCTTCGACAGGGCTAATCAGCCCCAGCATTTT.

This clone was counted a few times. The chain couples TRBV19 to TRBJ2-3; no firm D call. CDR1 and CDR2 from the germline V gene are LNHDA and SQIVND (reference sequence). This CDR3 is built from 13 residues. V lost 2 bases, J lost 1 base, and 4 bases lay in between. The CDR3 region has the DNA TGTGCCAGTAGTATACCGGGCACAGATACGCAGTATTTT. Amino acids: CASSIPGTDTQYF.

This sequence joins TRBV7-3 and TRBJ1-6, with 8 bases lining up with TRBD1. The junction had 6 bases not matched to a gene; V was cut back by 4 bases and J by 10 bases. The CDR3 totals 14 residues. Germline values: CDR1 SGHTA, CDR2 FQGTGA. The CDR3, as DNA: TGTGCCAGCAGCTCGACAGGGGCAAGGTCACCCCTCCACTTT. It codes for CASSSTGARSPLHF.

This sequence joins TRBV20-1 and TRBJ2-7; D uncertain. Germline V gene lookup returns CDR1 DFQATT and CDR2 SNEGSKA (reference sequence). This CDR3 comprises 11 residues. V was shortened by 2 bases and J by 3 bases, with 5 bases between the two germline ends. The CDR3: CSARKSYEQYF. The CDR3 DNA follows: TGCAGTGCTAGAAAGAGCTACGAGCAGTACTTC.

V gene TRBV27 combines with J gene TRBJ2-1; weak D call: TRBD1 (8 bases). CDR1 is MNHEY and CDR2 is SMNVEV in the germline V gene (reference sequence). Trimming stripped 3 bases from V and 6 bases from J, with 15 bases between. This CDR3 comprises 15 residues. The CDR3: CASSFRQGRGNEQFF. The DNA for the CDR3 is TGTGCCAGCAGTTTCCGACAGGGGAGGGGCAATGAGCAGTTCTTC.

On this clone itself: This is likely a read error, given that the CDR3 carries no conserved phenylalanine or tryptophan at its end. This chain links TRBV10-3 with TRBJ1-1; TRBD1 might be the D (6 bases). Germline CDR1 ENHRY, CDR2 SYGVKD. The length of the CDR3 is 15 residues. V lost 3 bases, J lost 0 bases, and 11 bases lay in between. CDR3 amino acids: CAISDGTHLNTEAFL. The CDR3 nucleotides read TGTGCCATCAGTGACGGGACACACTTGAACACTGAAGCTTTCCTT.

The chain is built from TRBV5-1 and TRBJ2-3; TRBD2 aligns across 9 bases. The V segment lost 0 bases and the J segment 2 bases; nucleotides outside the gene matches: 4. The CDR3 spans 16 residues. Germline CDR1 and CDR2: SGHRS and YFSETQ. The CDR3 region is CASSLVPSGVTDTQYF. CDR3 bases: TGCGCCAGCAGCTTGGTCCCTAGCGGGGTCACAGATACGCAGTATTTT.

The chain uses TRBV4-3 and TRBJ2-7, with 10 bases fitting TRBD1. The germline V gene encodes CDR1 LGHNA and CDR2 YSLEER. This CDR3 is 16 amino acids long. V shed 3 bases and J 4 bases; nucleotides not matched to a gene: 9. The CDR3 sequence: CASSHLGGQGDYEQYF. CDR3 nucleotides: TGCGCCAGCAGCCACCTGGGTGGACAGGGGGATTACGAGCAGTACTTC.

V gene TRBV11-1 combines with J gene TRBJ2-5; 15 bases are shared with TRBD2. Germline V gives CDR1 SGHAT, CDR2 FQDESV (reference sequence). This CDR3 is 17 amino acids long. Trimming at V came to 5 bases and at J to 5 bases, leaving 9 bases not matched to a gene. The CDR3 coding sequence is TGTGCCAGCAGCCGAGGACTAGCGGGGGGGCCTCGGGAGACCCAGTACTTC. Its translation is CASSRGLAGGPRETQYF.

The V gene is TRBV7-2, the J gene TRBJ2-6, with 12 bases identical to TRBD2. Per germline, CDR1 SGHTA and CDR2 FQGNSA. After removal of 4 bases from V and 0 bases from J, the junction contained 7 bases not matched to a gene. The CDR3 is made up of 19 amino acids. In DNA form, the CDR3 reads TGTGCCAGCAGCTCCATAACTAGCGGGGGGCCCTCTGGGGCCAACGTCCTGACTTTC. Amino acids: CASSSITSGGPSGANVLTF.

The chain has TRBV7-9 and TRBJ2-2, with TRBD1 matching 8 bases. Germline V gene lookup returns CDR1 SEHNR and CDR2 FQNEAQ (reference sequence). This CDR3 contains 16 residues. The J segment lost 3 bases and the V segment lost 0 bases, leaving 3 bases of the junction unmatched. In DNA form, the CDR3 reads TGTGCCAGCAGCTTAGCCGTGACAGGGGACACCGGGGAGCTGTTTTTT. Amino acid sequence: CASSLAVTGDTGELFF.

The chain carries TRBV2 and TRBJ1-6; 9 positions agree with TRBD1. Trimming cost V 1 base and J 11 bases; bases outside gene matches: 6. The length of the CDR3 is 15 residues. Germline lookup yields CDR1 SNHLY and CDR2 FYNNEI. The CDR3 region is CASSEDNRGLTPLHF. For the CDR3, the DNA is TGTGCCAGCAGTGAAGATAACAGGGGGCTAACACCCCTCCACTTT.

The V and J genes are TRBV30 and TRBJ2-3; 11 nucleotides agree with TRBD2. This CDR3 comprises 14 residues. Trimming took 4 bases from V and 2 from J; bases not matched to a gene: 2. Germline V lookup: CDR1 GTSNPN, CDR2 SVGIG (reference sequence). CDR3 region: CAWTSGGFTDTQYF. The DNA of the CDR3 is TGTGCCTGGACTAGCGGGGGGTTCACAGATACGCAGTATTTT.

V usage is TRBV2 and J usage is TRBJ1-6; 10 nucleotides agree with TRBD1. Trimming removed 1 base from V and 9 bases from J; junction bases left unmatched: 6. This CDR3 region has 16 residues. Germline V gives CDR1 SNHLY, CDR2 FYNNEI. The CDR3 sequence: CASSEGQGALGSPLHF. CDR3 DNA sequence: TGTGCCAGCAGTGAAGGACAGGGGGCGCTTGGTTCACCCCTCCACTTT.

The chain combines TRBV7-9 with TRBJ2-3; D call uncertain. The CDR3 is made up of 13 amino acids. V lost 5 bases, J lost 4 bases, and 10 bases lay in between. Looked up from germline, CDR1 is SEHNR and CDR2 is FQNEAQ (reference sequence). The CDR3 bases are TGTGCCAGCAGCCCCCCAATAGCAGATACGCAGTATTTT. This translates into CASSPPIADTQYF.

The chain recombines TRBV4-3 with TRBJ1-2; D is unclear. The CDR3 extends over 15 amino acids. Germline V gene sequence: CDR1 LGHNA, CDR2 YSLEER. The ends were cut back, 0 bases at V and 2 bases at J, with 10 bases in the middle. The CDR3 nucleotides are TGCGCCAGCAGCCAAGAAGCAGGCTACAACTATGGCTACACCTTC. This encodes CASSQEAGYNYGYTF.

The rearrangement joins TRBV18 to TRBJ2-7; 8 nucleotides line up with TRBD1. The junction had 8 bases not matched to a gene; V was cut back by 1 base and J by 6 bases. Per germline, CDR1 KGHSH and CDR2 LQKENI. The CDR3 runs 15 residues. The CDR3 here is CASSPRQGAGGEQYF. CDR3 DNA sequence: TGTGCCAGCTCACCACGGCAGGGGGCGGGCGGCGAGCAGTACTTC. Together with reference TRBV18 and TRBJ2-7, the CDR3 gives the full variable domain: NAGVMQNPRHLVRRRGQEARLRCSPMKGHSHVYWYRQLPEEGLKFMVYLQKENIIDESGMPKERFSAEFPKEGPSILRIQQVVRGDSAAYFCASSPRQGAGGEQYFGPGTRLTVT.

The chain carries TRBV14 and TRBJ1-4, with D unclear. CDR3 length: 15 residues. The germline CDR1 and CDR2 sequences are SGHDN and FVKESK. V gave up 3 bases and J gave up 10 bases, with 18 bases separating them. The DNA for the CDR3 is TGTGCCAGCAGCCAGCTAGAGAGGGCGCGAGGAAAACTGTTTTTT. This sequence encodes CASSQLERARGKLFF.

The chain uses TRBV6-6 and TRBJ1-1; no clear D. V lost 7 bases, J lost 0 bases, and 9 bases lay in between. The CDR3 runs 13 residues. Germline V gene lookup returns CDR1 MNHNY and CDR2 SVGAGI (reference sequence). The CDR3 region is CASTFPVNTEAFF. The CDR3 DNA reads TGTGCCAGCACCTTTCCGGTGAACACTGAAGCTTTCTTT.

This clone was counted only a few times. The chain carries TRBV6-5 and TRBJ2-5; 10 bases map to TRBD1. Germline assignment: CDR1 MNHEY and CDR2 SVGAGI. V gave up 7 bases and J gave up 5 bases; unmatched junction bases: 7. This CDR3 has 14 residues. CDR3 DNA sequence: TGTGCCAGCATGGGACAGGGGAGGTCCGAGACCCAGTACTTC. This codes for CASMGQGRSETQYF.

This clone has only one observation. V is TRBV6-1 and J is TRBJ1-5; D not resolved. Germline V gives CDR1 MNHNS, CDR2 SASEGT. V was clipped by 5 bases and J by 4 bases, with 9 bases between them. This CDR3 has 13 amino acids. CDR3 sequence: CASSPAGNQPQHF. The CDR3 DNA reads as TGTGCCAGCAGTCCAGCGGGGAATCAGCCCCAGCATTTT.

This chain uses TRBV7-9 with TRBJ1-2, with D perhaps TRBD1 (6 bases). Trimming removed 1 base from V and 7 bases from J, with 7 bases in between. Looked up from germline, CDR1 is SEHNR and CDR2 is FQNEAQ (reference sequence). The CDR3 length is 12 residues. The chain's CDR3 is CASSLEGGGYTF. CDR3 nucleotide sequence: TGTGCCAGCAGCTTAGAAGGGGGTGGCTACACCTTC.

V usage is TRBV2 and J usage is TRBJ2-1, with TRBD2 matching 8 bases. V lost 5 bases to trimming and J lost 7 bases; unmatched junction nucleotides: 4. The germline V gene encodes CDR1 SNHLY and CDR2 FYNNEI. This CDR3 has 13 amino acids. The CDR3 sequence: CASSRLAGNEQFF. For the CDR3, the DNA is TGTGCCAGCAGTAGATTAGCGGGGAATGAGCAGTTCTTC. Together with reference TRBV2 and TRBJ2-1, the CDR3 gives the full variable domain: EPEVTQTPSHQVTQMGQEVILRCVPISNHLYFYWYRQILGQKVEFLVSFYNNEISEKSEIFDDQFSVERPDGSNFTLKIRSTKLEDSAMYFCASSRLAGNEQFFGPGTRLTVL.

This chain joins TRBV28 and TRBJ2-7, with a weak D call TRBD1 (6 bases). This CDR3 is built from 13 residues. CDR1 is MDHEN, CDR2 SYDVKM, per germline. V dropped 2 bases and J dropped 7 bases, with 12 bases sitting between them. The CDR3 is CASSLAQRGEQYF. The DNA for the CDR3 is TGTGCCAGCAGTTTAGCCCAAAGGGGGGAGCAGTACTTC. The variable domain in full, with the rest retrieved from reference TRBV28 and TRBJ2-7, is DVKVTQSSRYLVKRTGEKVFLECVQDMDHENMFWYRQDPGLGLRLIYFSYDVKMKEKGDIPEGYSVSREKKERFSLILESASTNQTSMYLCASSLAQRGEQYFGPGTRLTVT.